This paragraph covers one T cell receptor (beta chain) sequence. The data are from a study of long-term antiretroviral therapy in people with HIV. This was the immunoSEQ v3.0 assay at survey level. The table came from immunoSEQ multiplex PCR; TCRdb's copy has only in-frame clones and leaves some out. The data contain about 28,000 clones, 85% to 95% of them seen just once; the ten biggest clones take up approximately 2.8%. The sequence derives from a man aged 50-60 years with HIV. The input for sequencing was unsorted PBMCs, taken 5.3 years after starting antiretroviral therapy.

The CDR3 region is CASSDSSGGSNEQFF. As DNA, the CDR3 is TGTGCCAGCAGTGACTCTAGCGGGGGTTCTAATGAGCAGTTCTTC. The chain is built from TRBV6-4 and TRBJ2-1; TRBD2 aligns across 9 bases. V dropped 0 bases and J dropped 7; count of bases not matched to a gene: 4. Germline CDR1 MRHNA, CDR2 SNTAGT. There are 15 residues in the CDR3.